The text below deals with one T cell receptor (beta chain). What it recognizes is unknown. The data belong to a study of PD-1 blockade in classical Hodgkin lymphoma. All patients relapsed after autologous stem cell transplantation, and brentuximab vedotin exposure varied. Best responses included complete response and partial response; otherwise, the best response was progressive disease. Study results and caveats: Complete responders showed a baseline diversity that resembled the diversity of newly diagnosed patients.

TCRdb's copy holds only in-frame clones and misses some; the assay was immunoSEQ multiplex PCR. The table includes roughly 81,000 clones, nearly 95% detected once. The sequence came from a human donor with classical Hodgkin lymphoma. This sample comprised peripheral blood mononuclear cells (PBMCs), obtained before the second cycle of nivolumab.

CDR3 loop: CASSLARGIETQYF. The CDR3 region has the DNA TGCGCCAGCAGCTTGGCCAGGGGGATCGAGACCCAGTACTTC. The rearrangement joins TRBV5-1 to TRBJ2-5; TRBD1 matches at 7 bases. V was pared by 0 bases and J by 5 bases, with 4 bases of the junction left unmatched. This CDR3 contains 14 residues. Per the germline V gene, CDR1 is SGHRS and CDR2 is YFSETQ. Based on the CDR3 plus reference TRBV5-1 and TRBJ2-5, the full variable domain is KAGVTQTPRYLIKTRGQQVTLSCSPISGHRSVSWYQQTPGQGLQFLFEYFSETQRNKGNFPGRFSGRQFSNSRSEMNVSTLELGDSALYLCASSLARGIETQYFGPGTRLLVL.